These 21 T cell receptor beta chains came from one sample sequenced in a study of cytomegalovirus exposure and HLA in healthy donors. Profiled with immunoSEQ multiplex PCR; TCRdb holds only in-frame clones, not every one. Of 120,000 or so clones in the sample, about 87% are singletons; the top ten hold more than 1.5%. Input material: PBMCs. These receptors came from a man younger than 35 in good health and CMV-seronegative.

This clone was seen a single time. The chain uses TRBV7-2 and TRBJ2-1, with TRBD2 identical over 11 bases. Germline lookup yields CDR1 SGHTA and CDR2 FQGNSA. With V trimmed by 3 bases and J by 9 bases, 13 bases remained unmatched. The CDR3 is 17 residues long. CDR3 nucleotides: TGTGCCAGCAGCTTTAATCCTAGCGGGAGGATTGCGATTGAGCAGTTCTTC. It yields the protein CASSFNPSGRIAIEQFF.

The chain uses TRBV10-3 and TRBJ2-7; D remains ambiguous. V lost 2 bases and J 12 bases, leaving 26 bases between the germline ends. The CDR3 loop spans 16 amino acids. Germline CDR1 reads ENHRY; CDR2 reads SYGVKD. In DNA form, the CDR3 reads TGTGCCATCAGTGAGCCTAACAAACCGAATAACAGAAACTGGTACTTC. This codes for CAISEPNKPNNRNWYF.

This clone was seen only a few times. The rearrangement links TRBV19 to TRBJ1-2; possible D gene TRBD1, 5 bases. CDR3 size: 13 residues. In germline, CDR1 is LNHDA, CDR2 SQIVND (reference sequence). V lost 5 bases and J 5 bases, leaving 12 bases between the germline ends. CDR3 region: CASSPGTAYGYTF. DNA of the CDR3: TGTGCCAGTAGTCCCGGGACTGCGTATGGCTACACCTTC.

This chain uses TRBV6-1 with TRBJ1-3, with D possibly being TRBD1 (5 bases). This CDR3 spans 13 amino acids. In germline, CDR1 is MNHNS, CDR2 SASEGT. V was cut by 8 bases and J by 0 bases, with 8 bases left in between. CDR3 DNA sequence: TGTGCCAGCCAGGGCCCCTCTGGAAACACCATATATTTT. It encodes CASQGPSGNTIYF.

The chain employs TRBV5-1 and TRBJ1-2, with D maybe TRBD1 (5 bases). Germline V gene data show CDR1 as SGHRS and CDR2 as YFSETQ. This CDR3 is built from 14 residues. V lost 4 bases and J lost 0, with 10 bases in between. CDR3 loop: CASSPWTTNYGYTF. CDR3 nucleotide sequence: TGCGCCAGCAGCCCCTGGACAACTAACTATGGCTACACCTTC.

The chain joins TRBV19 to TRBJ1-2; no definite D call. Germline CDR1 reads LNHDA; CDR2 reads SQIVND (reference sequence). CDR3 length: 14 amino acids. The V and J ends lost 1 base and 3 bases respectively, with 9 bases between them. CDR3: CASSIGSDYYGYTF. In nucleotides, the CDR3 is TGTGCCAGTAGTATAGGCTCCGACTACTATGGCTACACCTTC.

As for this clone: Relative to the germline gene, one junction end is altered; a read error may explain this. The genes are TRBV6-5 and TRBJ1-1; possibly TRBD1 for D (6 bases). CDR1 is MNHEY and CDR2 is SVGAGI in the germline V gene. The CDR3 consists of 14 residues. CDR3 protein: CASSSQGVKTEAFF. CDR3 nucleotides: TGTGCCAGCAGTTCACAGGGAGTGAAAACTGAAGCTTTCTTT.

V usage is TRBV5-1 and J usage is TRBJ2-7; 14 nucleotides line up with TRBD2. Per germline, CDR1 SGHRS and CDR2 YFSETQ. V was pared by 3 bases and J by 2 bases, with 4 bases of the junction left unmatched. The CDR3 covers 16 residues. CDR3 amino acids: CASSSGTSGSTYEQYF. CDR3 nucleotides: TGCGCCAGCAGCTCGGGGACTAGCGGGAGTACCTACGAGCAGTACTTC.

This chain links TRBV14 with TRBJ2-3; TRBD2 matches at 13 bases. There are 16 residues in the CDR3. The germline V gene encodes CDR1 SGHDN and CDR2 FVKESK. V lost 4 bases, J lost 8 bases, and 9 bases stayed unmatched. The CDR3 sequence: CASSRPGLAGQGTQYF. The CDR3 coding sequence is TGTGCCAGCAGCCGCCCGGGACTAGCGGGACAGGGTACGCAGTATTTT.

J is TRBJ1-1 and V is TRBV28; D remains unclear. This CDR3 spans 14 amino acids. Trimming stripped 5 bases from V and 3 bases from J, with 13 bases between. CDR1 is MDHEN, CDR2 SYDVKM, per germline. Here the CDR3 reads CASSMTLQDTEAFF. The DNA of the CDR3 is TGTGCCAGCAGTATGACACTTCAGGACACTGAAGCTTTCTTT.

The rearrangement joins TRBV11-2 to TRBJ2-1; 13 bases map to TRBD2. Germline assignment: CDR1 SGHAT and CDR2 FQNNGV. There are 16 residues in the CDR3. The V and J ends lost 4 bases and 0 bases, in that order; junction bases with no gene match: 0. Here the CDR3 reads CASSWTSGSSYNEQFF. In DNA, the CDR3 is TGTGCCAGCAGCTGGACTAGCGGGAGCTCCTACAATGAGCAGTTCTTC.

The chain is built from TRBV19 and TRBJ1-5; possible D gene TRBD1, 5 bases. CDR3 size: 18 residues. Trimming cost V 3 bases and J 6 bases, with 24 bases left between them. Germline V gene sequence: CDR1 LNHDA, CDR2 SQIVND (reference sequence). DNA of the CDR3: TGTGCCAGTAGTATTATCTACCACAGGCCAACCACCACTCAGCCCCAGCATTTT. Its protein product is CASSIIYHRPTTTQPQHF.

This clone was recorded once. The gene calls are TRBV15 and TRBJ2-2; no reliable D call. CDR1 and CDR2 (germline): LNHNV, YYDKDF (reference sequence). V lost 1 base and J lost 1, with 10 bases in between. The CDR3 sequence is 16 residues long. CDR3 nucleotides: TGTGCCACCAGCAGAGGCCCGATACAGAACACCGGGGAGCTGTTTTTT. Its translation is CATSRGPIQNTGELFF.

The V and J genes are TRBV4-2 and TRBJ1-1; no definite D call. Germline V gene data show CDR1 as LGHNA and CDR2 as YNFKEQ. With 0 bases removed from V and 5 bases from J, the gap between germline ends came to 19 bases. This CDR3 contains 17 residues. The CDR3 nucleotides read TGTGCCAGCAGCCAAGATCGACTCGGTGGGAGAAGGACTGAAGCTTTCTTT. Protein product: CASSQDRLGGRRTEAFF.

This clone turned up a few times. The rearrangement links TRBV30 to TRBJ1-5; a possible D gene is TRBD1 (5 bases). The germline CDR1 and CDR2 sequences are GTSNPN and SVGIG (reference sequence). The CDR3 contains 15 residues. V was pared by 2 bases and J by 4 bases, with 15 bases between. CDR3 protein: CAWSLVSGNNQPQHF. The CDR3 bases are TGTGCCTGGAGTTTAGTTTCAGGGAATAATCAGCCCCAGCATTTT.

The chain couples TRBV5-1 to TRBJ1-2, with D perhaps matching TRBD1 (6 bases). This CDR3 is 14 amino acids long. Germline loops: CDR1 SGHRS, CDR2 YFSETQ. Trimming took off 0 bases at V and 7 bases at J, with 13 bases between the two ends. Here the CDR3 DNA reads TGCGCCAGCAGCTTGGGCAGGGGAGAATCTGGCTACACCTTC. Translating gives CASSLGRGESGYTF.

The CDR3 sequence is CASSFRDREETQYF. DNA of the CDR3: TGTGCCAGCAGCTTCCGGGACAGGGAGGAGACCCAGTACTTC. The V gene is TRBV5-6, the J gene TRBJ2-5; 9 bases are a match to TRBD1. The germline CDR1 and CDR2 sequences are SGHDT and YYEEEE. J lost 5 bases, V lost 2 bases, and 4 bases had no gene match. The CDR3 covers 14 residues.

The rearrangement links TRBV18 to TRBJ1-1; D uncertain. The CDR3 spans 14 residues. Germline V gene sequence: CDR1 KGHSH, CDR2 LQKENI. The V gene lost 2 bases and the J gene lost 2 bases, with 9 bases spanning the gap. The CDR3 DNA reads as TGTGCCAGCTCACCAGCTATCTTAAACACTGAAGCTTTCTTT. Translation: CASSPAILNTEAFF.

The rearrangement joins TRBV18 to TRBJ2-2; 7 bases are shared with TRBD2. The CDR3 loop spans 16 amino acids. The J segment lost 2 bases and the V segment lost 1 base, leaving 4 bases of the junction unmatched. Germline assignment: CDR1 KGHSH and CDR2 LQKENI. The chain's CDR3 is CASSPLSGANTGELFF. CDR3 coding DNA: TGTGCCAGCTCACCACTGAGCGGGGCTAACACCGGGGAGCTGTTTTTT.

The chain couples TRBV4-3 to TRBJ2-3; the match to TRBD2 covers 10 bases. Germline values: CDR1 LGHNA, CDR2 YSLEER. The CDR3 runs 16 residues. V dropped 0 bases and J dropped 7; count of bases not matched to a gene: 7. The chain's CDR3 is CASSQDSSGGTYTQYF. The DNA of the CDR3 is TGCGCCAGCAGCCAAGACTCTAGCGGGGGCACGTATACGCAGTATTTT.

The rearrangement links TRBV7-9 to TRBJ1-1; the D is unclear. This CDR3 has 15 amino acids. V lost 1 base and J 1 base, leaving 10 bases between the germline ends. The germline V gene encodes CDR1 SEHNR and CDR2 FQNEAQ (reference sequence). The CDR3 DNA sequence: TGTGCCAGCAGCTTAGAAAGCCTCTGGAACACTGAAGCTTTCTTT. Its translation: CASSLESLWNTEAFF.